The 14 T cell receptor beta chains in this list originate from one sample, sequenced in a study of blood T cell repertoires in COVID-19. TCRdb keeps only in-frame clones here, not all; method: immunoSEQ multiplex PCR. The data contain around 300,000 clones, approximately 86% of them singletons. The sample comprised PBMCs or T cells enriched from blood (not recorded which). The receptor source for this set is a young woman who had recovered from COVID-19.

Concerning this clone itself: Different DNA sequences within this sample yield the same CDR3. The J gene is TRBJ1-1, the V gene TRBV30; TRBD1 aligns across 9 bases. Germline V gene lookup returns CDR1 GTSNPN and CDR2 SVGIG (reference sequence). The ends lost 2 bases at V and 4 bases at J; junction bases unmatched: 2. The CDR3 spans 13 residues. The CDR3 DNA reads TGTGCCTGGAGTCAGGACAGGGGCACTGAAGCTTTCTTT. Translating it yields CAWSQDRGTEAFF.

This chain joins TRBV28 and TRBJ1-6; maybe TRBD1 (5 bases). The ends were cut back, 5 bases at V and 7 bases at J, with 21 bases in the middle. The CDR3 runs 17 residues. Germline V gives CDR1 MDHEN, CDR2 SYDVKM. CDR3 residues: CASSPPGLGRVNSPLHF. The CDR3 region has the DNA TGTGCCAGCAGTCCCCCGGGACTCGGAAGGGTGAATTCACCCCTCCACTTT.

There are a few counts of this clone. The chain carries TRBV5-4 and TRBJ2-2; D unresolved. V shed 4 bases and J shed 4 bases, with 17 bases lying between them. The CDR3 consists of 16 residues. The germline V gene has CDR1 SGHNT and CDR2 YYREEE (reference sequence). As DNA, the CDR3 is TGTGCCAGCAGCCCCTGGCGGCCGGCGGTCACCGGGGAGCTGTTTTTT. It is translated as CASSPWRPAVTGELFF. Supplemented by reference TRBV5-4 and TRBJ2-2, the full variable domain reads ETGVTQSPTHLIKTRGQQVTLRCSSQSGHNTVSWYQQALGQGPQFIFQYYREEENGRGNFPPRFSGLQFPNYSSELNVNALELDDSALYLCASSPWRPAVTGELFFGEGSRLTVL.

The sample holds one count of this clone. The gene calls are TRBV11-2 and TRBJ2-1, with 13 bases matching TRBD2. This CDR3 is 15 amino acids long. CDR1 is SGHAT, CDR2 FQNNGV, per germline. Trimming cost V 7 bases and J 7 bases; bases outside gene matches: 7. The CDR3: CASNRGTSGNNEQFF. The CDR3 DNA follows: TGTGCCAGCAACCGAGGGACTAGCGGGAATAATGAGCAGTTCTTC. The full variable domain, rest sourced from reference TRBV11-2 and TRBJ2-1, is EAGVAQSPRYKIIEKRQSVAFWCNPISGHATLYWYQQILGQGPKLLIQFQNNGVVDDSQLPKDRFSAERLKGVDSTLKIQPAKLEDSAVYLCASNRGTSGNNEQFFGPGTRLTVL.

V usage is TRBV29-1 and J usage is TRBJ1-2; D is perhaps TRBD1 (6 bases). The CDR3 length is 14 residues. Trimming pared 4 bases from V and 1 base from J, leaving 13 bases between. Germline CDR1 reads SQVTM; CDR2 reads ANQGSEA. CDR3 sequence (DNA): TGCAGCGTTGCGCGGGGGCGGGGTAACTATGGCTACACCTTC. It is translated as CSVARGRGNYGYTF.

The chain has TRBV2 and TRBJ2-1; D not resolved. Germline-derived CDR1 and CDR2 are SNHLY and FYNNEI. The germline V and J ends were trimmed by 3 bases and 9 bases, with 6 bases remaining between them. The CDR3 covers 11 residues. DNA of the CDR3: TGTGCCAGCAGTGAGTATTCTGAGCAGTTCTTC. It specifies CASSEYSEQFF.

The chain's CDR3 is CASSLTGGRQGNTIYF. The CDR3 DNA follows: TGCGCCAGCAGCTTAACAGGGGGTCGACAAGGAAACACCATATATTTT. This chain uses TRBV5-1 with TRBJ1-3; 8 bases agree with TRBD1. The CDR3 sequence is 16 residues long. The V segment lost 2 bases and the J segment 4 bases; nucleotides outside the gene matches: 8. In germline, CDR1 is SGHRS, CDR2 YFSETQ.

This chain uses TRBV30 with TRBJ2-2; the match to TRBD1 covers 10 bases. Germline lookup yields CDR1 GTSNPN and CDR2 SVGIG (reference sequence). J lost 5 bases, V lost 2 bases, and 8 bases had no gene match. The CDR3 has 16 amino acids. CDR3 in amino acids: CAWSLGTGVVTGELFF. Here the CDR3 DNA reads TGTGCCTGGAGTTTGGGGACAGGGGTCGTGACCGGGGAGCTGTTTTTT.

J is TRBJ1-6 and V is TRBV4-1; D is ambiguous. V shed 0 bases and J shed 9 bases, with 12 bases lying between them. Germline CDR1 and CDR2: MGHRA and YSYEKL. This CDR3 comprises 15 residues. DNA of the CDR3: TGCGCCAGCAGCCAAGATCCGGGTTACGGTTCACCCCTCCACTTT. Translating gives CASSQDPGYGSPLHF.

V and J are TRBV12-3 or TRBV12-4 and TRBJ1-2; weak D call: TRBD1 (6 bases). The V end lost 2 bases, the J end lost 8 bases, and 9 bases lay between the germline ends. This CDR3 contains 12 residues. In DNA, the CDR3 is TGTGCCAGCAGTTTACAGGGACACGGCTACACCTTC. Translation gives CASSLQGHGYTF.

The chain carries TRBV2 and TRBJ2-1; 9 nucleotides match TRBD1. The CDR3 totals 15 residues. Germline CDR1 reads SNHLY; CDR2 reads FYNNEI. Germline trimming cut 4 bases from V and 7 bases from J; bases unmatched to any gene: 8. This chain's CDR3 is CASSVYRGLGNEQFF. Written as DNA, the CDR3 is TGTGCCAGCAGTGTTTACAGGGGGCTTGGGAATGAGCAGTTCTTC.

CDR3 nucleotide sequence: TGTGCCAGCAGTGTAATCCCGGGACTAGCGGACCGAGATACGCAGTATTTT. Its translation is CASSVIPGLADRDTQYF. This chain uses TRBV6-1 with TRBJ2-3, with 11 bases fitting TRBD2. CDR1 and CDR2 from the germline V gene are MNHNS and SASEGT. With 4 bases clipped from V and 5 bases from J, the junction kept 11 bases outside the gene matches. This CDR3 contains 17 residues.

The chain links TRBV3-1 (or the pseudogene TRBV3-2) to TRBJ2-7, with unresolved D. Trimming stripped 4 bases from V and 2 bases from J, with 12 bases between. Germline V lookup: CDR1 LGHDT, CDR2 YNNKEL (reference sequence). There are 14 residues in the CDR3. CDR3 residues: CASSPAGPTYEQYF. The CDR3 DNA is TGTGCCAGCAGCCCGGCAGGTCCGACCTACGAGCAGTACTTC.

The chain joins TRBV18 to TRBJ2-4; 11 bases match TRBD1. The V gene end was trimmed by 3 bases and the J gene end by 6 bases; junction bases not matched to a gene: 1. Germline V gene data show CDR1 as KGHSH and CDR2 as LQKENI. The CDR3 has 14 amino acids. CDR3 in amino acids: CASSPGTGGNIQYF. CDR3 DNA sequence: TGTGCCAGCTCACCCGGGACAGGGGGAAACATTCAGTACTTC.